Ten or more counts support the clone carrying this T cell receptor beta chain. The antigen is not known. The CDR3 covers 14 residues. Germline V lookup: CDR1 SGHAT, CDR2 FQNNGV. V gave up 2 bases and J gave up 8 bases, with 15 bases separating them. Before extraction, the whole blood was not fractionated, and total RNA was taken from it. These data originate in a study of human T cells and chemical hapten exposure. Overall study: Per-sample TCR yield variability stemmed mainly from small pooled library volume differences.

Study-level results: There was no change with DPC sensitization in TCRs above 1 in 1000 frequency.

The library tagged individual cDNA molecules with unique molecular identifiers. Original handling: The number of TCRs in each sample had a median of 95,638 and spanned about 23,224 to 690,600. TCRdb analysed the 5' RACE reads with MiXCR anew, one entry per CDR3 protein. The V and J calls, along with clone size, are taken from TCRdb and not from the paper's own processing. The sample records approximately 150,000 distinct CDR3 sequences, over 3.5% being singletons. This receptor was obtained from a female donor in good health. J is TRBJ1-1 and V is TRBV11-2; a weak D match, TRBD1 (5 bases). The CDR3 region has the DNA TGTGCCAGCAGCTTATCTCTGGCAGGGCAGGAAGCTTTCTTT. This translates into CASSLSLAGQEAFF.